This T cell receptor (beta chain) was documented in a study of T cell repertoires in cytomegalovirus infection. Turning to the study itself: As its CMV epitopes, the study selected recently identified HLA-C-restricted and well-studied HLA-B-restricted targets. CMV infection plus the matching HLA type was flagged by public TCR beta signatures. Study-wide points: CMV-specific TCR beta clonotypes restricted by HLA-C were the ones dominating the ex vivo response.

TCRdb passed the reads through MiXCR, listing each CDR3 protein once. The table shows a few hundred thousand distinct CDR3 sequences, with roughly 43% occurring only once. The CDR3 runs to 19 residues. The germline V gene encodes CDR1 SGHVS and CDR2 FQNEAQ. Trimming removed 5 bases from V and 0 bases from J; junction bases left unmatched: 11. Worth noting for this clonotype: Its antigen is as yet unknown.

This TCR was sampled from a human donor in good health (CMV status not recorded). Some clones in this sample may be carry-over from other donors' samples. Material: cultured PBMCs, obtained from culture after CMV antigen stimulation. The rearrangement links TRBV7-8 to TRBJ2-1, with TRBD2 matching 12 bases. The CDR3 loop is CASSPRLAGAGSSYNEQFF. The DNA for the CDR3 is TGTGCCAGCAGCCCGCGACTAGCGGGGGCCGGGAGCTCCTACAATGAGCAGTTCTTC.